The next 5 T cell receptor beta chains were all read from a single sample in a study of T cells in women clearing cervical HPV infection. Profiled with immunoSEQ multiplex PCR; TCRdb holds only in-frame clones, not every one. Its table records around 18,000 clones. The specimen sequenced was blood buffy coat. These receptors all stem from a woman between 18 and 69 years old with a cervical HPV16 infection that either progressed to CIN3+ or cleared (not recorded which).

Points on this clone: The read stops 3 residues short of the end of the CDR3; the missing end is completed from the germline J gene. The rearrangement joins TRBV28 to TRBJ2-7; 9 bases align to TRBD1. Germline CDR1 is MDHEN and CDR2 is SYDVKM. The CDR3 has 16 residues. The trim removed 5 bases at V and 0 bases at J, leaving 8 bases unmatched. The part of the CDR3 DNA that was read is TGTGCCAGCAGTAACCGACAGGGGGTGAGCTCCTACGAG. As protein: CASSNRQGVSSYE. The complete CDR3 protein is CASSNRQGVSSYEQYF.

Worth noting for this clone: The read terminates 3 residues ahead of where the CDR3 ends, so the germline J gene completes it. The chain links TRBV19 to TRBJ1-2, with 9 positions matching TRBD1. CDR1 is LNHDA and CDR2 is SQIVND in the germline V gene (reference sequence). This CDR3 is 11 amino acids long. CDR3 DNA, as far as it was read: TGTGCCAGACAGGGGGCTGGCGGG. This codes for CARQGAGG. The CDR3 reads in full as CARQGAGGYTF.

Comment on this clone: The CDR3 end is not reached by the read, which stops 3 residues before it; the germline J gene fills it in. The chain uses TRBV28 and TRBJ2-7, with TRBD1 matching 12 bases. This CDR3 has 15 amino acids. The V gene's germline CDR1 is MDHEN and CDR2 SYDVKM. V lost 6 bases and J lost 2; bases outside the gene matches: 5. CDR3 protein: CASSPGTGGTYEQYF. The CDR3 DNA, read in part, is TGTGCCAGCAGCCCCGGGACAGGGGGCACCTACGAG.

As regards this clone: From the germline J gene comes the end of the CDR3, since the read stops 3 residues before it. The chain has TRBV28 and TRBJ1-1; no clear D gene. The germline V gene has CDR1 MDHEN and CDR2 SYDVKM. This CDR3 is built from 12 residues. Trimming stripped 4 bases from V and 3 bases from J, with 6 bases between. The CDR3 bases that were read are TGTGCCAGCAGTTCCGGGGACACTGAA. Amino acids: CASSSGDTE. The whole CDR3 reads CASSSGDTEAFF.

As to this clone: With the read ending 3 residues before the CDR3 end, the germline J gene is used to fill in that end. The rearrangement links TRBV7-2 to TRBJ2-5; a possible D gene is TRBD2 (5 bases). V was clipped by 5 bases and J by 1 base, with 11 bases between them. The germline V gene has CDR1 SGHTA and CDR2 FQGNSA. CDR3 length: 14 residues. CDR3 DNA, as far as it was read: TGTGCCAGCAGCCCCCCGGGGATCCAAGAGACC. Protein sequence: CASSPPGIQET. The whole CDR3 protein is CASSPPGIQETQYF.